Listed here is a single T cell receptor (beta chain). The data belong to a study of T cell responses to AZD1222 COVID-19 vaccine. Method: immunoSEQ multiplex PCR; TCRdb's copy keeps in-frame clones and lacks some. The data hold under 170,000 clones, with 90% observed a single time. CDR3 length: 14 residues. Trimming cost V 5 bases and J 5 bases, with 12 bases left between them. The germline CDR1 and CDR2 sequences are WNHNN and SYGVQD (reference sequence). The origin of this receptor is an adult who received the AZD1222 COVID-19 vaccine. The source was peripheral blood, collected 28 days after the second AZD1222 dose. The chain couples TRBV10-1 to TRBJ1-4, with D tentatively TRBD1 (6 bases). CDR3 in DNA: TGCGCCAGCAGTCGGCCAGGGGAGAATGAAAAACTGTTTTTT. It yields the protein CASSRPGENEKLFF.